This T cell receptor (beta chain) was identified during a study of blood T cell repertoires in COVID-19. Study background: PBMCs, B-cell-depleted T cells, or T cells provided the cDNA or gDNA that made up the material.

The repertoire was sequenced with immunoSEQ multiplex PCR; TCRdb's copy has only in-frame clones and lacks some. The profile shows 300,000 to 400,000 clones, 87% of them singletons. The V gene's germline CDR1 is MDHEN and CDR2 SYDVKM. This CDR3 comprises 12 residues. Trimming took 8 bases from V and 0 from J, leaving 8 bases between them. This clonotype originated in a woman in her 30s who had recovered from COVID-19. This chain links TRBV28 with TRBJ2-7; tentatively, D is TRBD1 (6 bases). Sequencing input: PBMCs or T cells enriched from blood (not recorded which). DNA of the CDR3: TGTGCCAGCGTGGGGGCCTCCTACGAGCAGTACTTC. It encodes CASVGASYEQYF.